This T cell receptor beta chain was profiled in a study of blood T cell repertoires in COVID-19. The CDR3 consists of 19 residues. Germline V gives CDR1 SGHTA, CDR2 FQGNSA. V shed 5 bases and J 4 bases; nucleotides not matched to a gene: 17. Authors' methods: Counts of nucleated cells, estimated from reference gene primer amplification, were obtained. The repertoire was sequenced with immunoSEQ multiplex PCR; TCRdb's copy has only in-frame clones and lacks some. Clone size and V and J calls were adopted from that table, with D and trimming inferred from the DNA. Among 150,000 to 200,000 clones, about 81% were seen once, and the ten largest hold around 9.9%.

This receptor was obtained from a human donor in a cohort sampled during active COVID-19. Material: peripheral blood. The V gene is TRBV7-2, the J gene TRBJ2-3; 11 bases match TRBD2. For the CDR3, the DNA is TGTGCCAGCAGCCCCAACTCGTGGTCTAGCGGGAGGCTGGCAGATACGCAGTATTTT. Its protein is CASSPNSWSSGRLADTQYF.